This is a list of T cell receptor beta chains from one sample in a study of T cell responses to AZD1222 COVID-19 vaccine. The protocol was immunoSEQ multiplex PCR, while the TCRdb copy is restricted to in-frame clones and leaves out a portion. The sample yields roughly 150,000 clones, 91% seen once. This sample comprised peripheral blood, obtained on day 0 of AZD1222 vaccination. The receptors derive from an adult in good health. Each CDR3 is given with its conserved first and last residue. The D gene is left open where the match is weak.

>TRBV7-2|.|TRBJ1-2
TGTGCCAGCAGCTTGATAAAAGGGCTCTATGGCTACACCTTC
CASSLIKGLYGYTF
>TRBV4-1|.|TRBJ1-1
TGCGCCAGCAAAATGAACACTGAAGCTTTCTTT
CASKMNTEAFF
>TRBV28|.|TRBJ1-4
TGTGCCAGCAGTCCCCCAACTAATGAAAAACTGTTTTTT
CASSPPTNEKLFF
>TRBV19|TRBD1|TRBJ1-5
TGTGCCAGCAACAAGCCGGGACAGGGGTTGCAGCCCCAGCATTTT
CASNKPGQGLQPQHF
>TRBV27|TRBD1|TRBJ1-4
TGTGCCAGCAGCAGGACAGGGATCGATGAAAAACTGTTTTTT
CASSRTGIDEKLFF
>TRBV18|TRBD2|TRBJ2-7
TGTGCCAGCTCACGCGGGACTAGCGGGAGGGCCGGGGAAGAGCAGTACTTC
CASSRGTSGRAGEEQYF
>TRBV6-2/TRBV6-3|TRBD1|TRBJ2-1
TGTGCCAGCAGTTCAGGGGGCTTTGAGCAGTTCTTC
CASSSGGFEQFF
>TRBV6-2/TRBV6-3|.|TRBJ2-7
TGTGCCAGCAGCCCAGGATTCGAGCAGTACTTC
CASSPGFEQYF
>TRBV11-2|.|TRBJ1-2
TGTGCCAGCAGCCCCGATTGGGGTAACTATGGCTACACCTTC
CASSPDWGNYGYTF
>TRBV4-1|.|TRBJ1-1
TGCGCCAGCAGCCCCGGACAGAACACTGAAGCTTTCTTT
CASSPGQNTEAFF
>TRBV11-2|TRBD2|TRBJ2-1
TGTGCCAGCAGCCCTCCCCTAGCGGGGGGGACGAAGGTCTTC
CASSPPLAGGTKVF